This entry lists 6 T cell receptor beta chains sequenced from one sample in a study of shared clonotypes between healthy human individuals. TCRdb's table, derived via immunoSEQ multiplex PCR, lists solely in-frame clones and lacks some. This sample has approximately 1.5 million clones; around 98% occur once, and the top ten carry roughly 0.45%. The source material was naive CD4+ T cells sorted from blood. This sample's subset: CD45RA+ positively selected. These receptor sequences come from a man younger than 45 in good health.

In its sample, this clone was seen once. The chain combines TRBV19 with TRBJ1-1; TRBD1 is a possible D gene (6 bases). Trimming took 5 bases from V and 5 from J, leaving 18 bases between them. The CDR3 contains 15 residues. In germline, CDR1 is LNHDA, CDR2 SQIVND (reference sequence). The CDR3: CASSYLTGKRTEAFF. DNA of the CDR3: TGTGCCAGTAGTTATCTCACAGGGAAGAGGACTGAAGCTTTCTTT.

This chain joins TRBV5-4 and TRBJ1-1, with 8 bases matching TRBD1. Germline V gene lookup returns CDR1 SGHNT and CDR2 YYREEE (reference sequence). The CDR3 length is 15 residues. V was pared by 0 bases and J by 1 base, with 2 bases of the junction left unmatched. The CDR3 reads CASSLVQGANTEAFF. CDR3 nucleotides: TGTGCCAGCAGCTTGGTGCAGGGGGCGAACACTGAAGCTTTCTTT.

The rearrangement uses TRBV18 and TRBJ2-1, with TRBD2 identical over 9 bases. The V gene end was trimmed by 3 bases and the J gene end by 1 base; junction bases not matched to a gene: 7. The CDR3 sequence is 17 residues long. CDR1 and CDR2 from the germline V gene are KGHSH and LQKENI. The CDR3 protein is CASSPNLAGSSYNEQFF. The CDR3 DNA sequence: TGTGCCAGCTCACCCAATCTAGCGGGAAGTTCCTACAATGAGCAGTTCTTC.

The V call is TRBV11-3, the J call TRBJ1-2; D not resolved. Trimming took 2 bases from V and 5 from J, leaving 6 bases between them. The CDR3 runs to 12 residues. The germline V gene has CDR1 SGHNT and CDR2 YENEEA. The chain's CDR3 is CASSLSGYGYTF. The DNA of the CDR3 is TGTGCCAGCAGCTTATCCGGTTATGGCTACACCTTC.

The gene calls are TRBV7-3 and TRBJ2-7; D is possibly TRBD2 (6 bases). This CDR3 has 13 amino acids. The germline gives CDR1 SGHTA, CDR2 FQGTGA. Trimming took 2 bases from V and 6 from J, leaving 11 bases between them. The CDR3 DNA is TGTGCCAGCAGCTTAGTATTGGGGGGCGAGCAGTACTTC. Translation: CASSLVLGGEQYF.

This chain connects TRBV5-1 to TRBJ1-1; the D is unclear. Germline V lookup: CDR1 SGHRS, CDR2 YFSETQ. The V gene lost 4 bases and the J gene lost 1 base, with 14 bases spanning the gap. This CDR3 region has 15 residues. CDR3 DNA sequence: TGCGCCAGCAGCGTCGGAGTCGGATGGAACACTGAAGCTTTCTTT. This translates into CASSVGVGWNTEAFF.